Listed here are 23 T cell receptor beta chains from one sample, sequenced in a study of post-analysis software for immune sequencing data. General study points: Patients used a handful of TRBV segments, including TRBV5-6, TRBV5-1 and TRBV20-1, more often than controls.

These TCRs' antigens remain unknown. Unique molecular identifiers had been added to the TCR beta cDNA libraries. In TCRdb, the PCR reads were re-called with MiXCR into one record per CDR3 protein. Among a few hundred thousand distinct CDR3 sequences, under 40% were seen once, and the ten largest hold less than 6%. Sequencing was done on a sample of blood. These receptors originate from a girl aged 2-17 years with multiple sclerosis.

V usage is TRBV6-6 and J usage is TRBJ2-1, with 8 nucleotides matching TRBD1. Trimming removed 8 bases from V and 8 bases from J; junction bases left unmatched: 8. The CDR3 length is 13 residues. Per the germline V gene, CDR1 is MNHNY and CDR2 is SVGAGI (reference sequence). Written as DNA, the CDR3 is TGTGCCAGCTCGGAACAGGGGGGCTATGAGCAGTTCTTC. Its protein product is CASSEQGGYEQFF.

This clonotype was seen a handful of times. The V and J genes are TRBV6-5 and TRBJ2-1; unclear D gene. The germline gives CDR1 MNHEY, CDR2 SVGAGI. The V end lost 2 bases, the J end lost 0 bases, and 14 bases lay between the germline ends. The CDR3 runs 17 residues. The CDR3 reads CASSYARTGSSYNEQFF. CDR3 DNA sequence: TGTGCCAGCAGTTACGCGCGGACGGGTAGCTCCTACAATGAGCAGTTCTTC.

The chain couples TRBV19 to TRBJ2-3, with a weak D call TRBD1 (5 bases). Deletions cut 8 bases from V and 4 bases from J, with 19 bases between. Germline-derived CDR1 and CDR2 are LNHDA and SQIVND (reference sequence). This CDR3 comprises 15 residues. Here the CDR3 reads CASFKGKGSSDTQYF. In DNA form, the CDR3 reads TGTGCCAGTTTCAAGGGGAAGGGAAGCTCAGATACGCAGTATTTT.

This chain connects TRBV29-1 to TRBJ2-3; D gene unclear. Trimming removed 1 base at V and 1 base at J, with 9 bases between. Germline values: CDR1 SQVTM, CDR2 ANQGSEA. The CDR3 sequence is 14 residues long. The CDR3 spells CSVEGDLGTDTQYF. The CDR3 nucleotides are TGCAGCGTTGAAGGGGATTTGGGCACAGATACGCAGTATTTT.

V gene TRBV10-3 combines with J gene TRBJ2-7; D may be TRBD1 (6 bases). The V gene's germline CDR1 is ENHRY and CDR2 SYGVKD. V lost 11 bases to trimming and J lost 3 bases, with 23 bases between them. The CDR3 is made up of 15 amino acids. The CDR3 region has the DNA TGTGCCGTCCCGCCGACGGGACATCACTGCTACGAGCAGTACTTC. The encoded protein is CAVPPTGHHCYEQYF.

The chain combines TRBV11-2 with TRBJ1-2, with TRBD1 identical over 7 bases. J lost 0 bases, V lost 6 bases, and 10 bases had no gene match. This CDR3 has 16 amino acids. Germline CDR1 SGHAT, CDR2 FQNNGV. Here the CDR3 DNA reads TGTGCCAGCAGAAGACAGGGAGGACTCTCTAACTATGGCTACACCTTC. Encoded protein: CASRRQGGLSNYGYTF.

The V call is TRBV20-1, the J call TRBJ1-2; no firm D call. The CDR3 contains 14 residues. The germline V gene encodes CDR1 DFQATT and CDR2 SNEGSKA (reference sequence). V dropped 3 bases and J dropped 4 bases, with 15 bases sitting between them. In DNA, the CDR3 is TGCAGTGCTAGCCACCGATCGGGGAGCTATGGCTACACCTTC. This codes for CSASHRSGSYGYTF.

V gene TRBV6-1 combines with J gene TRBJ1-2, with unresolved D. Trimming removed 7 bases from V and 7 bases from J, with 25 bases in between. Per the germline V gene, CDR1 is MNHNS and CDR2 is SASEGT. The CDR3 runs to 16 residues. Here the CDR3 reads CASIWLGRTYLGGYTF. The CDR3 region has the DNA TGTGCCAGCATTTGGTTGGGGAGAACGTACCTCGGTGGCTACACCTTC.

This clonotype has only a few counts. This chain links TRBV27 with TRBJ2-1; 11 positions agree with TRBD1. CDR1 and CDR2 from the germline V gene are MNHEY and SMNVEV (reference sequence). With V trimmed by 5 bases and J by 4 bases, 7 bases remained unmatched. The CDR3 extends over 16 amino acids. The CDR3 sequence: CASSPTDRGQYNEQFF. Here the CDR3 DNA reads TGTGCCAGCAGTCCCACGGACAGGGGGCAGTACAATGAGCAGTTCTTC.

This clonotype turned up a few times. The chain links TRBV6-1 to TRBJ2-7, with D possibly TRBD1 on 6 matching bases. This CDR3 comprises 14 residues. The germline V gene encodes CDR1 MNHNS and CDR2 SASEGT. V dropped 2 bases and J dropped 3 bases, with 11 bases sitting between them. The CDR3 loop reads CASSEPTTGYEQYF. For the CDR3, the DNA is TGTGCCAGCAGTGAACCCACGACAGGCTACGAGCAGTACTTC.

The sample holds a few counts of this clonotype. This chain connects TRBV7-2 to TRBJ1-2; weak D call: TRBD1 (5 bases). The ends were cut back, 5 bases at V and 4 bases at J, with 17 bases in the middle. CDR3 length: 15 residues. Germline V gene data show CDR1 as SGHTA and CDR2 as FQGNSA. CDR3 region: CASSPRRGATYGYTF. CDR3 DNA: TGTGCCAGCAGCCCCCGGCGGGGCGCAACCTATGGCTACACCTTC. The full variable domain, rest sourced from reference TRBV7-2 and TRBJ1-2, is GAGVSQSPSNKVTEKGKDVELRCDPISGHTALYWYRQSLGQGLEFLIYFQGNSAPDKSGLPSDRFSAERTGGSVSTLTIQRTQQEDSAVYLCASSPRRGATYGYTFGSGTRLTVV.

This rearrangement joins TRBV13 to TRBJ2-7; TRBD2 aligns across 12 bases. The junction had 9 bases not matched to a gene; V was cut back by 5 bases and J by 7 bases. This CDR3 has 15 amino acids. CDR1 PRHDT and CDR2 FYEKMQ come from the germline V gene (reference sequence). The CDR3 bases are TGTGCCAGCAGCACGAGGACTAGCGGGGAGTGGGAGCAGTACTTC. Protein: CASSTRTSGEWEQYF.

This clonotype has a count of ten or more. The chain links TRBV6-5 to TRBJ2-5; D tentatively reads TRBD1 or TRBD2 (5 bases each). From germline, CDR1 is MNHEY and CDR2 SVGAGI. V was trimmed by 4 bases and J by 5 bases, leaving 17 bases between them. This CDR3 contains 15 residues. The CDR3 spells CASSSPSGDRETQYF. DNA for the CDR3: TGTGCCAGCAGTTCCCCTTCCGGGGACCGGGAGACCCAGTACTTC.

This clonotype was detected a few times. The J gene is TRBJ2-5, the V gene TRBV7-9; 8 bases match TRBD1. The germline CDR1 and CDR2 sequences are SEHNR and FQNEAQ (reference sequence). The V and J ends lost 0 bases and 4 bases, in that order; junction bases with no gene match: 4. The CDR3 sequence is 15 residues long. DNA of the CDR3: TGTGCCAGCAGCTTAGCGCAGGGGGCTGCAGAGACCCAGTACTTC. Translated, it gives CASSLAQGAAETQYF.

Only a few counts were recorded for this clonotype. The chain joins TRBV20-1 to TRBJ2-5; 9 positions match TRBD2. Germline V gives CDR1 DFQATT, CDR2 SNEGSKA (reference sequence). With 3 bases clipped from V and 4 bases from J, the junction kept 9 bases outside the gene matches. The CDR3 sequence is 15 residues long. The CDR3 region has the DNA TGCAGTGCTAGCGTCCGGGCTAGCGGGATAGAGACCCAGTACTTC. Its translation is CSASVRASGIETQYF.

The J gene is TRBJ2-3, the V gene TRBV20-1, with 8 bases fitting TRBD2. V gave up 5 bases and J gave up 2 bases; unmatched junction bases: 3. The germline V gene encodes CDR1 DFQATT and CDR2 SNEGSKA (reference sequence). The CDR3 sequence is 13 residues long. In DNA form, the CDR3 reads TGCAGTGCTTTTAGCGGGGACACAGATACGCAGTATTTT. Its translation is CSAFSGDTDTQYF.

The chain joins TRBV25-1 to TRBJ2-1; D is possibly TRBD1 (6 bases). V lost 1 base, J lost 10 bases, and 14 bases lay in between. Germline lookup yields CDR1 MGHDK and CDR2 SYGVNS. CDR3 length equals 14 residues. The CDR3 nucleotides read TGTGCCAGCAGTGAATTCGTCCAGGGGCACGAGCAGTTCTTC. This gives the protein CASSEFVQGHEQFF.

The rearrangement uses TRBV6-5 and TRBJ2-5; 10 bases map to TRBD2. The CDR3 covers 14 residues. V shed 10 bases, J shed 5 bases, and the junction held 10 bases outside the gene matches. Germline V gene sequence: CDR1 MNHEY, CDR2 SVGAGI. Here the CDR3 DNA reads TGTGCCATCAGATCGAGCGGGGGGGACGAGACCCAGTACTTC. Protein: CAIRSSGGDETQYF.

CDR3 region: CASSLVGDDGYTF. The CDR3 nucleotides read TGCGCCAGCAGCTTGGTAGGTGATGACGGCTACACCTTC. The V gene is TRBV5-1, the J gene TRBJ1-2; D is unresolved. The CDR3 covers 13 residues. V was shortened by 0 bases and J by 8 bases, with 11 bases between the two germline ends. Per germline, CDR1 SGHRS and CDR2 YFSETQ.

The J gene is TRBJ1-3, the V gene TRBV20-1, with 8 positions matching TRBD1. After removal of 6 bases from V and 0 bases from J, the junction contained 4 bases not matched to a gene. The CDR3 contains 14 residues. Germline V gene sequence: CDR1 DFQATT, CDR2 SNEGSKA (reference sequence). DNA for the CDR3: TGCAGTGCGGACAGGGACCACTCTGGAAACACCATATATTTT. It encodes CSADRDHSGNTIYF.

Only a few counts were recorded for this clonotype. The chain employs TRBV6-1 and TRBJ2-1; 9 bases are shared with TRBD1. J gave up 10 bases and V 4 bases, and 8 bases lay outside the gene matches. Germline lookup yields CDR1 MNHNS and CDR2 SASEGT. CDR3 length: 14 residues. Here the CDR3 DNA reads TGTGCCAGCAGTGCGGACAGGGGTATCAACGAGCAGTTCTTC. Residues: CASSADRGINEQFF.

The gene calls are TRBV20-1 and TRBJ2-5; D call uncertain. V lost 6 bases and J 7 bases, leaving 9 bases between the germline ends. The CDR3 has 10 residues. Germline V gene lookup returns CDR1 DFQATT and CDR2 SNEGSKA (reference sequence). The CDR3 DNA follows: TGCAGTGCAGTAGAAGGGACCCAGTACTTC. Protein sequence: CSAVEGTQYF.

This chain uses TRBV15 with TRBJ1-4, with D hard to call. Germline V lookup: CDR1 LNHNV, CDR2 YYDKDF (reference sequence). V lost 1 base, J lost 0 bases, and 3 bases lay in between. The CDR3 extends over 14 amino acids. The CDR3 sequence: CATSRGTTNEKLFF. The CDR3 nucleotides are TGTGCCACCAGCAGAGGAACAACTAATGAAAAACTGTTTTTT.